This TCR beta chain emerged from a study of long-term antiretroviral therapy in people with HIV. Germline CDR1 and CDR2: MNHEY and SVGAGI. The CDR3 runs to 14 residues. The ends were cut back, 0 bases at V and 4 bases at J, with 9 bases in the middle. immunoSEQ v3.0 was run at survey level. The assay was immunoSEQ multiplex PCR, and TCRdb's table has in-frame clones only and misses some. Counted here are over 30,000 clones, approximately 84% occurring once; the ten biggest clones make up 7% to 10%. The sequence was collected from a woman in her fifties or sixties with HIV. Sample: unsorted PBMCs, taken 3.1 years after starting antiretroviral therapy. The chain combines TRBV6-5 with TRBJ1-1; possibly TRBD1 for D (5 bases). CDR3 DNA: TGTGCCAGCAGTTACTCGCGGGGGGGCACTGAAGCTTTCTTT. Translating gives CASSYSRGGTEAFF.